Listed here are 32 T cell receptor beta chains from one sample, sequenced in a study of blood T cells in healthy people across ages (dated by TCRdb to the mid-2010s). Receptor libraries were prepared by 5' RACE. The instrument was an Illumina HiSeq 2500. A second about 7 to 11 cycle PCR used a sample-barcoded 5' primer and a J-beta primer mix. TCRdb trimmed public reads at Q25 via fastp, called clones via MiXCR and kept in-frame beta chains. Each entry is one CDR3 protein sequence, shown with its most common DNA and genes. This sample is represented by fewer than 900,000 distinct CDR3 sequences; 43% of them were singletons. The biggest ten clones account for around 20% of the sample. Sequenced: blood. These receptors originate from an older woman in good health.

The chain is built from TRBV18 and TRBJ2-2; tentative D call: TRBD1 (6 bases). This CDR3 has 15 residues. With 6 bases removed from V and 4 bases from J, the gap between germline ends came to 15 bases. Germline CDR1 reads KGHSH; CDR2 reads LQKENI. The DNA for the CDR3 is TGTGCCAGCTCCCCGGACAGTCTGCGCACCGGGGAGCTGTTTTTT. This codes for CASSPDSLRTGELFF.

This sequence joins TRBV12-3 or TRBV12-4 and TRBJ2-3; no definite D call. The ends were cut back, 6 bases at V and 11 bases at J, with 24 bases in the middle. The CDR3 contains 15 residues. The CDR3 sequence is CASSVLSVSADVQYF. For the CDR3, the DNA is TGTGCCAGCAGCGTCTTGAGCGTCAGCGCAGATGTGCAGTATTTT.

The genes are TRBV14 and TRBJ2-1, with D perhaps matching TRBD1 (5 bases). CDR1 is SGHDN, CDR2 FVKESK, per germline. V lost 5 bases and J 7 bases, leaving 9 bases between the germline ends. The CDR3 contains 12 residues. CDR3 nucleotides: TGTGCCAGCAGCTCAGGGTGGAATGAGCAGTTCTTC. The encoded protein is CASSSGWNEQFF.

The chain employs TRBV6-2 or TRBV6-3 and TRBJ2-7, with D tentatively TRBD2 (6 bases). The DNA matches TRBJ2-5 better at its end, which makes the J call doubtful. CDR3 length: 15 residues. Germline V gives CDR1 MNHEY, CDR2 SVGEGT. This CDR3 reads CASSYGGVGGETQYF. CDR3 in DNA: TGTGCCAGCAGTTACGGGGGAGTGGGAGGAGAGACCCAGTACTTC.

V is TRBV7-2 and J is TRBJ2-7; no definite D call. Trimming cost V 1 base and J 7 bases, with 5 bases left between them. The germline CDR1 and CDR2 sequences are SGHTA and FQGNSA. The CDR3 loop spans 11 amino acids. CDR3 DNA sequence: TGTGCCAGCAGCTTAGTTATTGAGCAGTACTTC. This codes for CASSLVIEQYF.

V and J are TRBV6-5 and TRBJ1-2, with 9 bases lining up with TRBD1. Unmatched junction bases numbered 6, after V lost 6 bases and J lost 7 bases. Germline V gives CDR1 MNHEY, CDR2 SVGAGI. CDR3 length: 13 residues. CDR3 sequence (DNA): TGTGCCAGCAGAGGGACAGGGTTGGGTGGCTACACCTTC. It specifies CASRGTGLGGYTF.

The rearrangement uses TRBV10-2 and TRBJ2-7; 8 bases line up with TRBD1. CDR3 length: 15 amino acids. V dropped 3 bases and J dropped 2; count of bases not matched to a gene: 6. Germline V gene lookup returns CDR1 WSHSY and CDR2 SAAADI. The CDR3 DNA sequence: TGCGCCAGCAGTGATTTCGGGACAGGAGCCTACGAGCAGTACTTC. This translates into CASSDFGTGAYEQYF.

This chain uses TRBV12-3 or TRBV12-4 with TRBJ1-2, with a possible D match to TRBD1 (6 bases). The V and J ends lost 3 bases and 7 bases respectively, with 18 bases between them. This CDR3 is 15 amino acids long. The DNA of the CDR3 is TGTGCCAGCAGTTTCAGGAGAACAGGGACGGGTGGCTACACCTTC. Its protein is CASSFRRTGTGGYTF.

Of note for this clonotype: One junction end disagrees with the germline gene, perhaps due to a read error. The V and J genes are TRBV7-7 and TRBJ2-1; TRBD2 matches at 14 bases. This CDR3 is 20 amino acids long. Germline V CDR1 and CDR2: SSHAT, FNYEAQ (reference sequence). This CDR3 is CASSPEGGLAGAWAYNKQFF. The CDR3, as DNA: TGTGCTAGCAGCCCGGAAGGGGGACTAGCGGGAGCGTGGGCCTACAATAAGCAGTTCTTC. The entire variable domain, with the rest obtained from reference TRBV7-7 and TRBJ2-1, is as follows: GAGVSQSPRYKVTKRGQDVTLRCDPISSHATLYWYQQALGQGPEFLTYFNYEAQPDKSGLPSDRFSAERPEGSISTLTIQRTEQRDSAMYRCASSPEGGLAGAWAYNKQFFGPGTRLTVL.

This chain uses TRBV20-1 with TRBJ2-5, with D maybe TRBD1 (6 bases). The CDR3 consists of 15 residues. The V and J ends lost 0 bases and 2 bases respectively, with 13 bases between them. The germline V gene encodes CDR1 DFQATT and CDR2 SNEGSKA (reference sequence). The CDR3 DNA reads TGCAGTGCTAGAGATCATCGGACAGCACAAGAGACCCAGTACTTC. It codes for CSARDHRTAQETQYF.

This clonotype has just a few counts. The J gene is TRBJ1-2, the V gene TRBV9; D not certain. The CDR3 has 17 amino acids. With 4 bases removed from V and 3 bases from J, the gap between germline ends came to 22 bases. The germline gives CDR1 SGDLS, CDR2 YYNGEE. The CDR3 here is CASSRGPARRVDYGYTF. The CDR3 DNA sequence: TGTGCCAGCAGCCGAGGCCCCGCCAGACGGGTTGACTATGGCTACACCTTC.

Only one count was recorded for this clonotype. The junction does not match germline at one end; this may be a read error. The V call is TRBV9, the J call TRBJ2-7; the match to TRBD2 covers 10 bases. CDR3 size: 14 residues. The germline V gene encodes CDR1 SGDLS and CDR2 YYNGEE. This chain's CDR3 is CASSVGLAGGEQHF. The CDR3 DNA follows: TGTGCCAGCAGCGTAGGACTAGCGGGTGGCGAGCAGCACTTC.

The J gene is TRBJ1-1, the V gene TRBV5-1; no clear D. This CDR3 region has 14 residues. V was clipped by 4 bases and J by 2 bases, with 12 bases between them. The V gene's germline CDR1 is SGHRS and CDR2 YFSETQ. CDR3 amino acids: CASSAAQTNTEAFF. As DNA, the CDR3 is TGCGCCAGCAGCGCCGCCCAGACTAACACTGAAGCTTTCTTT.

The genes are TRBV28 and TRBJ2-7; TRBD1 agrees at 12 bases. Germline CDR1 reads MDHEN; CDR2 reads SYDVKM. V dropped 4 bases and J dropped 5; count of bases not matched to a gene: 12. The CDR3 has 17 residues. Here the CDR3 reads CASSSLYRDRGPHEQYF. The CDR3 region has the DNA TGTGCCAGCAGTTCCCTTTACCGGGACAGGGGGCCGCACGAGCAGTACTTC.

In nucleotides, the CDR3 is TGTGCCAGCAGTAGCGGGAGATACAGCTCCGGGGAGCTGTTTTTT. Translating it yields CASSSGRYSSGELFF. The gene calls are TRBV7-9 and TRBJ2-2, with TRBD2 matching 9 bases. The V gene end was trimmed by 6 bases and the J gene end by 6 bases; junction bases not matched to a gene: 8. CDR1 and CDR2 from the germline V gene are SEHNR and FQNEAQ (reference sequence). The CDR3 contains 15 residues.

The count of this clonotype is one. Germline is not matched at one junction end, which may reflect a read error. The CDR3 protein is CARSLIAGTGVEQYF. In DNA, the CDR3 is TGTGCCAGAAGCTTAATAGCCGGGACAGGGGTCGAGCAGTACTTC. The V gene is TRBV5-6, the J gene TRBJ2-7; 10 bases line up with TRBD1. CDR3 length: 15 amino acids. Per germline, CDR1 SGHDT and CDR2 YYEEEE.

The chain has TRBV7-7 and TRBJ2-3; the D is unclear. V dropped 4 bases and J dropped 2 bases, with 13 bases sitting between them. CDR3 size: 15 residues. CDR1 is SSHAT and CDR2 is FNYEAQ in the germline V gene (reference sequence). Here the CDR3 DNA reads TGTGCCAGCAGCTCGGGCCAGACTCCCACAGATACGCAGTATTTT. It is translated as CASSSGQTPTDTQYF.

The chain carries TRBV29-1 and TRBJ1-4, with D uncertain. The CDR3 consists of 13 residues. Trimming took 6 bases from V and 3 from J, leaving 11 bases between them. Per the germline V gene, CDR1 is SQVTM and CDR2 is ANQGSEA. CDR3 in DNA: TGCAGCGTGCGGGTAGGCGCTAATGAAAAACTGTTTTTT. This codes for CSVRVGANEKLFF.

The chain combines TRBV5-5 with TRBJ2-7, with 7 positions matching TRBD1. The DNA end favors TRBJ2-4, so the J call may be wrong. Looked up from germline, CDR1 is SGHKS and CDR2 is YYEKEE (reference sequence). The CDR3 loop spans 13 amino acids. In DNA, the CDR3 is TGTGCCAGCAGCTGGGACAGCTTAAACATTCAGTACTTC. Its translation is CASSWDSLNIQYF.

The CDR3 DNA reads as TGTGCCATCGCTGCCGGGAGAGGAGAGACCCAGTTCTTC. This translates into CAIAAGRGETQFF. The genes are TRBV10-3 and TRBJ2-1; perhaps TRBD2 as D (6 bases). V lost 8 bases and J 13 bases, leaving 21 bases between the germline ends. The CDR3 runs 13 residues. In germline, CDR1 is ENHRY, CDR2 SYGVKD.

Of note for this clonotype: One junction end disagrees with the germline gene, perhaps due to a read error. The chain combines TRBV3-1 with TRBJ2-5; D remains unclear. The CDR3 loop spans 16 amino acids. The germline V gene encodes CDR1 LGHDT and CDR2 YNNKEL (reference sequence). The CDR3 DNA follows: TGCGCCAGCAGCCCAGCCAAATTGAGTTACCAAGAGACCCAGTACTTC. Protein sequence: CASSPAKLSYQETQYF.

This clonotype showed up just once. This clone may be a read error of a much larger clone one base away. The chain couples TRBV11-2 to TRBJ2-4; D ambiguous. Looked up from germline, CDR1 is SGHAT and CDR2 is FQNNGV. This CDR3 is 14 amino acids long. The CDR3 loop reads CASSREVAKNVQYF. DNA of the CDR3: TGTGCCAGCAGCCGAGAGGTCGCCAAAAACGTTCAGTACTTC.

The V and J genes are TRBV7-2 and TRBJ1-2; a weak D match, TRBD1 (6 bases). Germline CDR1 and CDR2: SGHTA and FQGNSA. V was pared by 6 bases and J by 4 bases, with 12 bases between. The CDR3 is made up of 13 amino acids. This CDR3 reads CASRRGDSYGYTF. CDR3 nucleotide sequence: TGTGCCAGCAGAAGGGGGGATTCCTATGGCTACACCTTC.

The CDR3 spells CASSFGAATYEQYF. CDR3 bases: TGTGCCAGCAGTTTTGGGGCAGCTACCTACGAGCAGTACTTC. The chain is built from TRBV27 and TRBJ2-7; perhaps TRBD1 as D (5 bases). The CDR3 covers 14 residues. The ends were cut back, 3 bases at V and 2 bases at J, with 11 bases in the middle. CDR1 and CDR2 from the germline V gene are MNHEY and SMNVEV (reference sequence).

V is TRBV4-3 and J is TRBJ2-1, with D perhaps given as TRBD1 or TRBD2 (6 bases each). The CDR3 extends over 15 amino acids. Trimming stripped 2 bases from V and 8 bases from J, with 16 bases between. Germline V lookup: CDR1 LGHNA, CDR2 YSLEER. In DNA, the CDR3 is TGCGCCAGCAGCCAAAATCGGGGGCGGGTCGATGAGCAGTTCTTC. This translates into CASSQNRGRVDEQFF.

The chain combines TRBV29-1 with TRBJ2-7; 12 positions match TRBD2. CDR1 and CDR2 from the germline V gene are SQVTM and ANQGSEA. The length of the CDR3 is 18 residues. J gave up 2 bases and V 4 bases, and 15 bases lay outside the gene matches. In DNA form, the CDR3 reads TGCAGCGTTGGACTGTGGACTAGCGGGGTATCGGCGGCCTACGAGCAGTACTTC. The encoded protein is CSVGLWTSGVSAAYEQYF.

This chain connects TRBV6-2 or TRBV6-3 to TRBJ2-3; the match to TRBD1 covers 10 bases. CDR3 length: 16 amino acids. Trimming took 0 bases from V and 4 from J; bases not matched to a gene: 4. Germline assignment: CDR1 MNHEY and CDR2 SVGEGT. In nucleotides, the CDR3 is TGTGCCAGCAGTTACTCGGCGGGACAGGGGCCAGATACGCAGTATTTT. Translation: CASSYSAGQGPDTQYF.

In its sample, this clonotype was seen many times. This chain joins TRBV29-1 and TRBJ1-1; maybe TRBD1 (6 bases). V lost 4 bases to trimming and J lost 0 bases, with 15 bases between them. The CDR3 is 15 residues long. The germline V gene has CDR1 SQVTM and CDR2 ANQGSEA. For the CDR3, the DNA is TGCAGCGTTGTAGCACAGGGAGCTATGAACACTGAAGCTTTCTTT. Translated: CSVVAQGAMNTEAFF.

This clonotype was observed a handful of times. The chain has TRBV13 and TRBJ2-7; perhaps TRBD2 as D (7 bases). The CDR3 sequence is 15 residues long. V dropped 4 bases and J dropped 3 bases, with 16 bases sitting between them. The V gene's germline CDR1 is PRHDT and CDR2 FYEKMQ (reference sequence). CDR3 nucleotides: TGTGCCAGCAGCTCTGCTGCGGGGGCTGTCTACGAGCAGTACTTC. It specifies CASSSAAGAVYEQYF.

This clonotype was observed a few times. The V call is TRBV12-3 or TRBV12-4, the J call TRBJ2-3; D call uncertain. This CDR3 is built from 13 residues. V was trimmed by 5 bases and J by 0 bases, leaving 6 bases between them. The CDR3 DNA reads as TGTGCCAGCAGTATAGGGAGCACAGATACGCAGTATTTT. Amino acids: CASSIGSTDTQYF.

This clonotype has only a few counts. The chain couples TRBV20-1 to TRBJ2-3, with 14 positions matching TRBD2. The V and J ends lost 1 base and 9 bases, in that order; junction bases with no gene match: 6. The length of the CDR3 is 15 residues. CDR1 and CDR2 (germline): DFQATT, SNEGSKA (reference sequence). Written as DNA, the CDR3 is TGCAGTGCTAGAGGACTAGCGGGAGGGGTAACAACGCAGTATTTT. This translates into CSARGLAGGVTTQYF.

This clonotype occurred many times. This chain links TRBV7-9 with TRBJ2-5; no firm D call. Germline V gives CDR1 SEHNR, CDR2 FQNEAQ (reference sequence). The CDR3 is 12 amino acids. Trimming cost V 5 bases and J 5 bases, with 9 bases left between them. The chain's CDR3 is CASSETLETQYF. For the CDR3, the DNA is TGTGCCAGCAGCGAGACGTTGGAGACCCAGTACTTC.